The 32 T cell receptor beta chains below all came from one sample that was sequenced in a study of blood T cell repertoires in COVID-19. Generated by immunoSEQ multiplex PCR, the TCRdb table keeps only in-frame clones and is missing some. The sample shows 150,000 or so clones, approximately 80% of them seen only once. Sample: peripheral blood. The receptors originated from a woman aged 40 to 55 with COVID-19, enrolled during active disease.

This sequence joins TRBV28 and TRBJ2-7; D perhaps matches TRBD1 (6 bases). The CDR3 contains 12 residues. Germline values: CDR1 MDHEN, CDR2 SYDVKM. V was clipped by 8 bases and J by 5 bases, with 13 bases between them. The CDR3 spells CASRQGTNEQYF. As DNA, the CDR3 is TGTGCCAGCCGGCAAGGGACAAACGAGCAGTACTTC.

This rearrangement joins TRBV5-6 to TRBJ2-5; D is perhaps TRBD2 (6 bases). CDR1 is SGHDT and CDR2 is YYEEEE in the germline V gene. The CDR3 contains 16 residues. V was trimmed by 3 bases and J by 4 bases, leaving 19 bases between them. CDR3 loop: CASSSTWRRAGETQYF. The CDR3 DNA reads TGTGCCAGCAGCTCCACTTGGAGGAGGGCGGGAGAGACCCAGTACTTC. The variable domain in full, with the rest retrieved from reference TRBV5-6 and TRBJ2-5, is DAGVTQSPTHLIKTRGQQVTLRCSPKSGHDTVSWYQQALGQGPQFIFQYYEEEERQRGNFPDRFSGHQFPNYSSELNVNALLLGDSALYLCASSSTWRRAGETQYFGPGTRLLVL.

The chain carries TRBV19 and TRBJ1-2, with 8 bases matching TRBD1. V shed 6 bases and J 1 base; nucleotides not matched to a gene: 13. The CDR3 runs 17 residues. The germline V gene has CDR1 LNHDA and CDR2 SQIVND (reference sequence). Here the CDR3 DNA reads TGTGCCAGTAGCACGCCTCGGACAGGGAGGGGTAACTATGGCTACACCTTC. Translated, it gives CASSTPRTGRGNYGYTF.

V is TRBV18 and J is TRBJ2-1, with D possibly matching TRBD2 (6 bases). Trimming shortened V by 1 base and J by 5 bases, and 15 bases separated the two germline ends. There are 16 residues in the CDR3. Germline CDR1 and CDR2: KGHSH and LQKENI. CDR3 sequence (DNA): TGTGCCAGCTCACCACAGGAGGGACTTCCCCACAATGAGCAGTTCTTC. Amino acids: CASSPQEGLPHNEQFF.

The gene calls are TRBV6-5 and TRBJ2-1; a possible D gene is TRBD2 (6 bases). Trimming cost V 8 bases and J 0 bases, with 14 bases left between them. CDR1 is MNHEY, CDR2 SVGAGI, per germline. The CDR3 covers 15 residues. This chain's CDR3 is CASGMSDYSYNEQFF. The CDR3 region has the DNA TGTGCCAGCGGAATGTCGGACTACTCCTACAATGAGCAGTTCTTC.

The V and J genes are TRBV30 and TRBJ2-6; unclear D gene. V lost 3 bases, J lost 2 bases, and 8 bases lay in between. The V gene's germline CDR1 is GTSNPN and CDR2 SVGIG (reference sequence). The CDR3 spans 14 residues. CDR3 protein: CAWSIGAGANVLTF. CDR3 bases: TGTGCCTGGAGCATCGGAGCTGGGGCCAACGTCCTGACTTTC.

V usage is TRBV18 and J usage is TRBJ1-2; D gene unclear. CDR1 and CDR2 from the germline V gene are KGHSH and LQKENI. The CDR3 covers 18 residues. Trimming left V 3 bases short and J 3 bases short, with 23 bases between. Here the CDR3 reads CASSPQISQHHQDYGYTF. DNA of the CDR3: TGTGCCAGCTCACCGCAAATATCTCAACACCACCAGGACTATGGCTACACCTTC.

This CDR3 is CSAPGGGEYGYTF. As DNA, the CDR3 is TGCAGCGCGCCGGGGGGCGGGGAGTATGGCTACACCTTC. J is TRBJ1-2 and V is TRBV29-1; maybe TRBD1 (6 bases). Trimming removed 7 bases at V and 5 bases at J, with 17 bases between. Germline V CDR1 and CDR2: SQVTM, ANQGSEA. This CDR3 is built from 13 residues.

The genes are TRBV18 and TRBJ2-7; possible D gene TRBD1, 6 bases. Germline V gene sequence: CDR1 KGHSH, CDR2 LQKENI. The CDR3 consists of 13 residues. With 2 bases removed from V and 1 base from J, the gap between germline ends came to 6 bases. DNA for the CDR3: TGTGCCAGCTCACCAAGGGGGTCCTACGAGCAGTACTTC. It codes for CASSPRGSYEQYF.

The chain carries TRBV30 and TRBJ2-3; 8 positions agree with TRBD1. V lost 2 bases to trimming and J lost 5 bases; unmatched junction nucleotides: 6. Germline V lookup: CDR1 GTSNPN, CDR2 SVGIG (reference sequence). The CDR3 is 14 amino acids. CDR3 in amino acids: CAWSMGQEGDTQYF. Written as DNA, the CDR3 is TGTGCCTGGAGTATGGGACAGGAGGGAGATACGCAGTATTTT.

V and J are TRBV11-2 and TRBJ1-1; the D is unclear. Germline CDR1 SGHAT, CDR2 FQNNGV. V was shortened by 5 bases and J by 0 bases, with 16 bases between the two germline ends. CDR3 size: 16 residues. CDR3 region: CASSQAQIVMNTEAFF. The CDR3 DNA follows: TGTGCCAGCAGCCAGGCCCAAATAGTGATGAACACTGAAGCTTTCTTT.

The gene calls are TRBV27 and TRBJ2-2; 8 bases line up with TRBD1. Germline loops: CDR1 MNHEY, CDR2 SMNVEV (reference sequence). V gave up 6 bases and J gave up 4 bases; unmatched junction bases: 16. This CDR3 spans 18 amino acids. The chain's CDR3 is CASSLRSTGGIITGELFF. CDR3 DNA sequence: TGTGCCAGCAGCCTCCGTTCTACAGGGGGAATTATCACCGGGGAGCTGTTTTTT.

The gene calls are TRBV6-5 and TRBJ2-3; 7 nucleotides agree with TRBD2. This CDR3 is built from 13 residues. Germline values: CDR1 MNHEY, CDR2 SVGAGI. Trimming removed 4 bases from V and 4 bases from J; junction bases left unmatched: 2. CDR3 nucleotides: TGTGCCAGCAGTTGGGGGGGAGCAGATACGCAGTATTTT. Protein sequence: CASSWGGADTQYF.

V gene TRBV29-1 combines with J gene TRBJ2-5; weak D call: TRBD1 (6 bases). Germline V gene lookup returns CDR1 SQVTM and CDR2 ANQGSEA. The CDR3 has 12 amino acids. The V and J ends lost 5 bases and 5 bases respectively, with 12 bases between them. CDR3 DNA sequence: TGCAGCGTTAAACAGGGAATGGAGACCCAGTACTTC. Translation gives CSVKQGMETQYF.

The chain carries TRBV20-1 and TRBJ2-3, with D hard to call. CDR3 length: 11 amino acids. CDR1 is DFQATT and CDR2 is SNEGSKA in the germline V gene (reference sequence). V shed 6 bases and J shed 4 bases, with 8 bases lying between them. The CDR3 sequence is CSAHKADTQYF. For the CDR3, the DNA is TGCAGTGCACATAAAGCAGATACGCAGTATTTT.

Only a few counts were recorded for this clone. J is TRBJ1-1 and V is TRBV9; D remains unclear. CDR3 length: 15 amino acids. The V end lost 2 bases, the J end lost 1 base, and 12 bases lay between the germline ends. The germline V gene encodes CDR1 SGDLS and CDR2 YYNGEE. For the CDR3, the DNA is TGTGCCAGCAGCGTCTCCACGGGAAGGAACACTGAAGCTTTCTTT. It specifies CASSVSTGRNTEAFF. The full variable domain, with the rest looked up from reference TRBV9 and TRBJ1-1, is DSGVTQTPKHLITATGQRVTLRCSPRSGDLSVYWYQQSLDQGLQFLIQYYNGEERAKGNILERFSAQQFPDLHSELNLSSLELGDSALYFCASSVSTGRNTEAFFGQGTRLTVV.

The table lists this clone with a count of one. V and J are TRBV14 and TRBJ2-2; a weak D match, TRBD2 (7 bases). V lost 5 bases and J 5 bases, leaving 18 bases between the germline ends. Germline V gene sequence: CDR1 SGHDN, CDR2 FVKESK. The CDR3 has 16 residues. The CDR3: CASSALGGLGTGELFF. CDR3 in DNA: TGTGCCAGCAGCGCCCTGGGGGGGCTTGGTACCGGGGAGCTGTTTTTT.

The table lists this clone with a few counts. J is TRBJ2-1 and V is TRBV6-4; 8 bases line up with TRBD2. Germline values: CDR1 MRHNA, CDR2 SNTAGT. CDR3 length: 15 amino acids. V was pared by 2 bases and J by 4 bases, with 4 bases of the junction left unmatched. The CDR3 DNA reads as TGTGCCAGCAGTGACAAAGCGGGAGATTACAATGAGCAGTTCTTC. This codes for CASSDKAGDYNEQFF.

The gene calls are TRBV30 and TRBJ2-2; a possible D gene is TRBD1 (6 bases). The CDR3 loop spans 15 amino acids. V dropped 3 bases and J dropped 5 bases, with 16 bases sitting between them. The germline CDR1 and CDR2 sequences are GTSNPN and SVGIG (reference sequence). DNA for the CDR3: TGTGCCTGGAGGCAGGGGATTCGGAAGACCGGGGAGCTGTTTTTT. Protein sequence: CAWRQGIRKTGELFF.

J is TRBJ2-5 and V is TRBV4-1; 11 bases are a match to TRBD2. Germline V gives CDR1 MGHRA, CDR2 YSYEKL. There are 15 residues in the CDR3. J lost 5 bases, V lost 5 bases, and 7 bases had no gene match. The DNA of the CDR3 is TGCGCCAGCAGCGTTAGCGGGGGGGCCGCTGAGACCCAGTACTTC. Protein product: CASSVSGGAAETQYF.

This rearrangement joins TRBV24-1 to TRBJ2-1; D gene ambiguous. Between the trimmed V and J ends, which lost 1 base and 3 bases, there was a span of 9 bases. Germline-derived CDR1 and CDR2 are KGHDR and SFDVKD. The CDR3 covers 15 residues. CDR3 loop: CATSDFSASYNEQFF. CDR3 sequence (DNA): TGTGCCACCAGTGATTTTTCAGCTAGCTACAATGAGCAGTTCTTC.

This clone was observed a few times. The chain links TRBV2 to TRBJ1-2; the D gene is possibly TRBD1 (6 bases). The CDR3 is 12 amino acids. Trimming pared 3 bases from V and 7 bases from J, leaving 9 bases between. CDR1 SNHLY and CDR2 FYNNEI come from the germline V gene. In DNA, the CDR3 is TGTGCCAGCAGTGACAGGGGTGCTGGCTACACCTTC. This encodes CASSDRGAGYTF. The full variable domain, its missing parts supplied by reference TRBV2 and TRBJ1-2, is EPEVTQTPSHQVTQMGQEVILRCVPISNHLYFYWYRQILGQKVEFLVSFYNNEISEKSEIFDDQFSVERPDGSNFTLKIRSTKLEDSAMYFCASSDRGAGYTFGSGTRLTVV.

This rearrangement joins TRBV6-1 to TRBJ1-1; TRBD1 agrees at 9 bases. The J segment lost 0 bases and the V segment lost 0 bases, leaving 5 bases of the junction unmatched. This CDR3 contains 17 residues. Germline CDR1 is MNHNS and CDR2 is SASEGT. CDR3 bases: TGTGCCAGCAGTGAAGCGGGGACAGGGATAATGAACACTGAAGCTTTCTTT. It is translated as CASSEAGTGIMNTEAFF.

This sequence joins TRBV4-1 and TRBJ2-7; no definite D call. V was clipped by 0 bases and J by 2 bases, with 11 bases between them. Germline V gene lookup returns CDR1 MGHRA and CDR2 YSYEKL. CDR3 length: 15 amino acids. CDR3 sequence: CASSQDGPGPYEQYF. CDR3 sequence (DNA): TGCGCCAGCAGCCAAGATGGCCCAGGTCCCTACGAGCAGTACTTC.

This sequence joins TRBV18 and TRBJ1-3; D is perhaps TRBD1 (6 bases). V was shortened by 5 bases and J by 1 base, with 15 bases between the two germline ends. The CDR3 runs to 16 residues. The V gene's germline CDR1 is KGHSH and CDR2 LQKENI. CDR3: CASSSGTPASGNTIYF. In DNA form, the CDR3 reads TGTGCCAGCTCATCAGGGACACCCGCTTCTGGAAACACCATATATTTT.

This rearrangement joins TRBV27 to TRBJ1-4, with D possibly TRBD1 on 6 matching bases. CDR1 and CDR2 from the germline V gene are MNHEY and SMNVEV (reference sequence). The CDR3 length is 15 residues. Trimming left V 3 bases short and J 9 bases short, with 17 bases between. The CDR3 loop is CASSFYRASEQKLFF. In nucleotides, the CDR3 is TGTGCCAGCAGTTTTTACAGGGCTTCTGAACAAAAACTGTTTTTT. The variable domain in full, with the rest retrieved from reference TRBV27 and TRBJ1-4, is EAQVTQNPRYLITVTGKKLTVTCSQNMNHEYMSWYRQDPGLGLRQIYYSMNVEVTDKGDVPEGYKVSRKEKRNFPLILESPSPNQTSLYFCASSFYRASEQKLFFGSGTQLSVL.

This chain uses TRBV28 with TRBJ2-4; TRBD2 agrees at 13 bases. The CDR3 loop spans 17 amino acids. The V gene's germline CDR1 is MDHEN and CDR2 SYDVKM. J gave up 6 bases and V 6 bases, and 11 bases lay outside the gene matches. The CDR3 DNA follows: TGTGCCAGCAGAGGGGGTACTAGCGGGAGGGCCTTAAACATTCAGTACTTC. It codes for CASRGGTSGRALNIQYF. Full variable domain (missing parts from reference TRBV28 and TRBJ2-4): DVKVTQSSRYLVKRTGEKVFLECVQDMDHENMFWYRQDPGLGLRLIYFSYDVKMKEKGDIPEGYSVSREKKERFSLILESASTNQTSMYLCASRGGTSGRALNIQYFGAGTRLSVL.

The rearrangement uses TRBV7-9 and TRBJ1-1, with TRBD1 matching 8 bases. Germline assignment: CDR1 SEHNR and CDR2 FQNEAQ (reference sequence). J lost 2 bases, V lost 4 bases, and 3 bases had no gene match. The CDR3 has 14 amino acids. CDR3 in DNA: TGTGCCAGCAGCTGGGACAGGACAAACACTGAAGCTTTCTTT. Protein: CASSWDRTNTEAFF.

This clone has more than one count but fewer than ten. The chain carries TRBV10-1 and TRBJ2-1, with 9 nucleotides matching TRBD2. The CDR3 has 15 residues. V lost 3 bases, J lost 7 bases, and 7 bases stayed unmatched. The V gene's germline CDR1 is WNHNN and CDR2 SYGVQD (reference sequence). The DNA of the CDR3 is TGCGCCAGCAGTGACGCGGGAGGGCCCTCAAATGAGCAGTTCTTC. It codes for CASSDAGGPSNEQFF.

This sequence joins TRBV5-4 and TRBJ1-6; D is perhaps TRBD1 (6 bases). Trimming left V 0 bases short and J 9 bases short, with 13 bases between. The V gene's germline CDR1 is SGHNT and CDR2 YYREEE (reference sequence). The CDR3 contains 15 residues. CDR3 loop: CASSLGAQGSSPLHF. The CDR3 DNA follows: TGTGCCAGCAGCTTGGGGGCACAGGGAAGTTCACCCCTCCACTTT.

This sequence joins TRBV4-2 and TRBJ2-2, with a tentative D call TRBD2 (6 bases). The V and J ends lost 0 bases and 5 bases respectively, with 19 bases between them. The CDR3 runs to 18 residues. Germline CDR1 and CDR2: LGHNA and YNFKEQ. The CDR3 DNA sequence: TGTGCCAGCAGCCAAGAGAAAGGCCGGGGGAAAAGAACCGGGGAGCTGTTTTTT. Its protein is CASSQEKGRGKRTGELFF.

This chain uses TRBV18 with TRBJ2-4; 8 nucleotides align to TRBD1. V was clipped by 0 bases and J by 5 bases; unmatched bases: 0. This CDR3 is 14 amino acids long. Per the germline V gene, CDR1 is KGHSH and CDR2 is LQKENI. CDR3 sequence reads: CASSPPGQENIQYF. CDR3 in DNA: TGTGCCAGCTCACCACCGGGACAGGAAAACATTCAGTACTTC.